This TCR beta chain was captured by sequencing in a study of shared clonotypes between healthy human individuals. Whole-study context: Plates per donor: three CD4 naive, three CD4 memory, two CD8 naive, one CD8 memory. Study-wide points: Naive subsets generally had larger estimated richness than memory subsets. Shared clonotypes across all four donors exceeded non-shared ones in generation probability.

The CDR3 is made up of 13 amino acids. V dropped 1 base and J dropped 6; count of bases not matched to a gene: 1. Germline V gives CDR1 SGHAT, CDR2 FQNNGV. Remarks on this clone: The antigen remains unidentified. In the same sample, other DNA sequences code for this CDR3.

Terminally differentiated effector memory CD45RA+ cells were left out of the naive CD8 fraction, which was CD45RO-negative and positively selected for CCR7. Clones were read by immunoSEQ multiplex PCR, and TCRdb kept only the in-frame ones, dropping some. Found here are about 2,200,000 clones, roughly 91% of them singletons; the top ten hold under 2%. The TCR sequence derives from a man between 18 and 35 years old in good health. Some clones in this sample may be carry-over from other donors' samples. The sample was naive CD8+ T cells from PBMCs. This chain connects TRBV11-2 to TRBJ2-7; 9 bases match TRBD2. The CDR3 bases are TGTGCCAGCAGCTTAGGAGCGGGAGGCGAGCAGTACTTC. This codes for CASSLGAGGEQYF.